This TCR beta chain was sequenced in a study of response to subunit inactivated influenza vaccine. TCRdb recomputed calls from the RT-PCR reads with MiXCR, one row per CDR3 protein. Among about 520,000 distinct CDR3 sequences, around 25% were seen once, and the ten largest hold 1.5% to 2%. Note on this clonotype: Its antigen remains unknown.

The V end lost 0 bases, the J end lost 6 bases, and 15 bases lay between the germline ends. Germline CDR1 reads GTSNPN; CDR2 reads SVGIG (reference sequence). The CDR3 spans 14 residues. Whole-study findings and limits: With each seasonal influenza vaccination, the authors suggested, few new T cells are recruited.

The chain employs TRBV30 and TRBJ2-7, with D unclear. This specimen was CD4+ T cells sorted from PBMCs, taken less than 6 days after vaccination. This TCR was recovered from a man in his fifties who received an inactivated influenza vaccine. The CDR3 DNA reads TGTGCCTGGAGTGTACAGTCAGTAGGGTTCGAGCAGTACTTC. It translates to CAWSVQSVGFEQYF.